The text below deals with one TCR beta chain. Antigen unknown. The source of the sample is a study of cytomegalovirus exposure and HLA in healthy donors. PCR was performed using 60 Vbeta and 13 Jbeta primers. Some clones are missing from TCRdb's copy, which holds only in-frame ones; the method was immunoSEQ multiplex PCR. The sample shows 200,000 to 250,000 clones, roughly 84% of them seen only once. Study-wide results and limits: Most subjects had HLA-A and HLA-B alleles reportedly predicted accurately by TCR beta sequences. Sequencing likely generated an artifact that appeared as a cluster of highly shared sequence variants. The investigators catalogued some 150 TCR beta chains as cytomegalovirus-associated.

When sampled, the donors appeared nominally healthy, though they likely had unrecorded immune exposures. CDR3 length: 15 amino acids. V was cut by 0 bases and J by 2 bases, with 12 bases left in between. Germline V lookup: CDR1 SGHRS, CDR2 YFSETQ. The chain carries TRBV5-1 and TRBJ2-7, with D maybe TRBD1 (5 bases). Sequences were obtained from PBMCs. The receptor was isolated from a human donor in good health. CDR3 region: CASSLGGIGAYEQYF. The CDR3 DNA reads as TGCGCCAGCAGCTTGGGGGGCATTGGGGCCTACGAGCAGTACTTC.